The TCR beta chain described here comes from a study of cytomegalovirus exposure and HLA in healthy donors. The PCR contained 60 Vbeta and 13 Jbeta primers. Profiling relied on immunoSEQ multiplex PCR, and the TCRdb table lists in-frame clones only, not all of them. The sample records around 90,000 clones, approximately 79% being singletons. At collection, donors were nominally healthy, but unrecorded immune exposures were probable. Germline CDR1 reads SEHNR; CDR2 reads FQNEAQ (reference sequence). This CDR3 spans 14 amino acids. Trimming took 3 bases from V and 5 from J; bases not matched to a gene: 3.

The chain has TRBV7-9 and TRBJ1-1; 10 nucleotides line up with TRBD1. The material sequenced was PBMCs. The sequence derives from a man aged 25 to 40 in good health and CMV-seronegative. The CDR3 DNA follows: TGTGCCAGCAGCTTCCGGACAGGGGGAACTGAAGCTTTCTTT. It codes for CASSFRTGGTEAFF.